What follows are 30 T cell receptor beta chains derived from one specimen sequenced in a study of blood T cell repertoires in COVID-19. The method was immunoSEQ multiplex PCR; TCRdb's version includes in-frame clones alone and lacks a portion of them. The sample shows over 200,000 clones, 65% to 90% of them seen only once. Material: PBMCs or T cells enriched from blood (not recorded which). These receptors originate from a woman between 50 and 59 years old with acute COVID-19.

Regarding this clone: The sample holds other DNA sequences that translate to the same CDR3. The chain carries TRBV30 and TRBJ1-1, with D perhaps TRBD1 (6 bases). The CDR3 has 13 amino acids. Germline V lookup: CDR1 GTSNPN, CDR2 SVGIG (reference sequence). Trimming took off 3 bases at V and 2 bases at J, with 10 bases between the two ends. The CDR3 nucleotides read TGTGCCTGGAGCGAACAGGGTAACACTGAAGCTTTCTTT. This codes for CAWSEQGNTEAFF.

The chain combines TRBV4-3 with TRBJ1-6; D not certain. The CDR3 has 13 amino acids. The germline V gene encodes CDR1 LGHNA and CDR2 YSLEER. With 3 bases removed from V and 11 bases from J, the gap between germline ends came to 11 bases. The CDR3 protein is CASSQMAGTPLHF. As DNA, the CDR3 is TGCGCCAGCAGCCAGATGGCGGGGACACCCCTCCACTTT.

The V and J genes are TRBV7-2 and TRBJ1-4; 9 bases are shared with TRBD1. The ends lost 8 bases at V and 8 bases at J; junction bases unmatched: 6. Germline-derived CDR1 and CDR2 are SGHTA and FQGNSA. The CDR3 consists of 13 residues. The CDR3 DNA reads TGTGCCAGCGCTAGGACAGGGGACGAAAAACTGTTTTTT. Protein sequence: CASARTGDEKLFF.

The table lists this clone with a count of one. J is TRBJ2-7 and V is TRBV28; the match to TRBD1 covers 11 bases. V lost 0 bases and J lost 0; bases outside the gene matches: 1. Germline lookup yields CDR1 MDHEN and CDR2 SYDVKM. This CDR3 comprises 16 residues. The CDR3 sequence is CASSLWGTGGSYEQYF. The CDR3 DNA follows: TGTGCCAGCAGTTTATGGGGGACAGGGGGCTCCTACGAGCAGTACTTC. Using reference TRBV28 and TRBJ2-7 for the parts outside the CDR3, the full variable domain is DVKVTQSSRYLVKRTGEKVFLECVQDMDHENMFWYRQDPGLGLRLIYFSYDVKMKEKGDIPEGYSVSREKKERFSLILESASTNQTSMYLCASSLWGTGGSYEQYFGPGTRLTVT.

The chain joins TRBV7-2 to TRBJ2-5; the D gene is possibly TRBD2 (5 bases). The CDR3 has 14 residues. V shed 7 bases and J shed 2 bases, with 14 bases lying between them. Germline CDR1 is SGHTA and CDR2 is FQGNSA. CDR3 region: CASTQGGRQETQYF. CDR3 bases: TGTGCCAGCACCCAAGGCGGGCGGCAAGAGACCCAGTACTTC.

J is TRBJ1-6 and V is TRBV19; a weak D match, TRBD1 (5 bases). Germline V CDR1 and CDR2: LNHDA, SQIVND (reference sequence). V was pared by 7 bases and J by 5 bases, with 18 bases between. This CDR3 has 16 amino acids. This CDR3 reads CASNPGVVVNNSPLHF. The CDR3, as DNA: TGTGCCAGTAACCCGGGGGTGGTGGTAAATAATTCACCCCTCCACTTT.

This chain joins TRBV5-1 and TRBJ2-3; 7 bases line up with TRBD1. The V gene's germline CDR1 is SGHRS and CDR2 YFSETQ. Trimming removed 3 bases from V and 2 bases from J; junction bases left unmatched: 15. This CDR3 region has 18 residues. CDR3 nucleotides: TGCGCCAGCAGCTCGTCGGGACAGCTACTAATCCCCACAGATACGCAGTATTTT. Protein: CASSSSGQLLIPTDTQYF.

This clone was seen a handful of times. V and J are TRBV5-1 and TRBJ1-5, with 10 bases matching TRBD1. The junction had 2 bases not matched to a gene; V was cut back by 3 bases and J by 5 bases. This CDR3 spans 14 amino acids. The germline gives CDR1 SGHRS, CDR2 YFSETQ. Here the CDR3 reads CASSWGTGDQPQHF. The CDR3 DNA reads TGCGCCAGCAGCTGGGGGACAGGGGATCAGCCCCAGCATTTT.

The gene calls are TRBV5-1 and TRBJ2-1; tentative D call: TRBD1 (6 bases). This CDR3 is built from 16 residues. V dropped 4 bases and J dropped 0 bases, with 14 bases sitting between them. Germline CDR1 reads SGHRS; CDR2 reads YFSETQ. The DNA of the CDR3 is TGCGCCAGCAGCCTAACAGGGCCCCGCTCCTACAATGAGCAGTTCTTC. It specifies CASSLTGPRSYNEQFF.

This clone appeared a single time. This sequence joins TRBV5-5 and TRBJ2-7; 7 bases fit TRBD1. Looked up from germline, CDR1 is SGHKS and CDR2 is YYEKEE (reference sequence). The CDR3 is 16 residues long. Losses at the gene ends were 3 bases for V and 1 base for J; bases not matched to a gene: 10. The CDR3 reads CASSSFRDSKSYEQYF. CDR3 DNA: TGTGCCAGCAGCTCATTCCGGGACAGCAAATCCTACGAGCAGTACTTC.

The chain carries TRBV7-9 and TRBJ1-4, with D possibly matching TRBD1 (5 bases). Trimming removed 7 bases at V and 7 bases at J, with 13 bases between. Germline V gives CDR1 SEHNR, CDR2 FQNEAQ (reference sequence). This CDR3 contains 13 residues. CDR3 in amino acids: CASTLTGGEKLFF. The CDR3 coding sequence is TGTGCCAGCACCCTCACGGGGGGTGAAAAACTGTTTTTT.

The V gene is TRBV11-3, the J gene TRBJ2-2; tentative D call: TRBD1 (6 bases). Between the trimmed V and J ends, which lost 6 bases and 5 bases, there was a span of 19 bases. There are 16 residues in the CDR3. Per germline, CDR1 SGHNT and CDR2 YENEEA. The CDR3 is CASSRRGAGETGELFF. The DNA of the CDR3 is TGTGCCAGCAGTCGCAGAGGCGCAGGGGAGACCGGGGAGCTGTTTTTT.

This clone has only a few counts. The CDR3 DNA reads TGTGCCAGTGGGGCACAGCTTCACTCTGGGGCCAACGTCCTGACTTTC. It yields the protein CASGAQLHSGANVLTF. This chain links TRBV19 with TRBJ2-6; possible D gene TRBD1, 5 bases. The CDR3 length is 16 residues. From germline, CDR1 is LNHDA and CDR2 SQIVND (reference sequence). V lost 8 bases, J lost 0 bases, and 14 bases lay in between.

This chain joins TRBV7-3 and TRBJ2-1, with TRBD2 matching over 9 bases. J was trimmed by 0 bases and V by 6 bases; bases with no gene match: 3. Looked up from germline, CDR1 is SGHTA and CDR2 is FQGTGA. The CDR3 sequence is 15 residues long. CDR3 nucleotide sequence: TGTGCCAGCAGGGTTAGCGGGAGCTCCTACAATGAGCAGTTCTTC. Encoded protein: CASRVSGSSYNEQFF.

The chain has TRBV6-4 and TRBJ2-2; 10 bases fit TRBD2. This CDR3 spans 16 amino acids. V lost 6 bases and J lost 8; bases outside the gene matches: 12. Germline CDR1 reads MRHNA; CDR2 reads SNTAGT. DNA for the CDR3: TGTGCCAGCAGACCATCTAGCGGGAGTACAAGTGGGGAGCTGTTTTTT. Its translation is CASRPSSGSTSGELFF.

This clone was seen a single time. The rearrangement joins TRBV19 to TRBJ2-5; 9 bases are shared with TRBD1. J was trimmed by 2 bases and V by 4 bases; bases with no gene match: 8. Per germline, CDR1 LNHDA and CDR2 SQIVND (reference sequence). This CDR3 has 16 residues. The chain's CDR3 is CASSTLTGGGQETQYF. In DNA form, the CDR3 reads TGTGCCAGTAGTACGTTGACAGGGGGTGGTCAAGAGACCCAGTACTTC. Together with reference TRBV19 and TRBJ2-5, the CDR3 gives the full variable domain: DGGITQSPKYLFRKEGQNVTLSCEQNLNHDAMYWYRQDPGQGLRLIYYSQIVNDFQKGDIAEGYSVSREKKESFPLTVTSAQKNPTAFYLCASSTLTGGGQETQYFGPGTRLLVL.

This rearrangement joins TRBV19 to TRBJ2-1; 9 nucleotides align to TRBD1. The CDR3 is made up of 15 amino acids. V lost 6 bases, J lost 6 bases, and 9 bases stayed unmatched. Germline lookup yields CDR1 LNHDA and CDR2 SQIVND (reference sequence). CDR3 amino acids: CASSTRDRALNEQFF. The CDR3 nucleotides are TGTGCCAGTAGCACCCGGGACAGGGCCCTCAATGAGCAGTTCTTC.

The J gene is TRBJ2-1, the V gene TRBV19; D ambiguous. The CDR3 is 14 residues long. V was pared by 5 bases and J by 4 bases, with 12 bases between. CDR1 is LNHDA, CDR2 SQIVND, per germline (reference sequence). The CDR3 loop is CASSSPPEYNEQFF. CDR3 in DNA: TGTGCCAGTAGTTCCCCTCCCGAGTACAATGAGCAGTTCTTC.

This chain links TRBV19 with TRBJ2-5; D may be TRBD1 (6 bases). The CDR3 consists of 15 residues. V gave up 2 bases and J gave up 4 bases, with 14 bases separating them. The germline V gene has CDR1 LNHDA and CDR2 SQIVND (reference sequence). The CDR3 region has the DNA TGTGCCAGTAGTATAACAGGGAACCCTCGAGAGACCCAGTACTTC. Translating gives CASSITGNPRETQYF. Supplemented by reference TRBV19 and TRBJ2-5, the full variable domain reads DGGITQSPKYLFRKEGQNVTLSCEQNLNHDAMYWYRQDPGQGLRLIYYSQIVNDFQKGDIAEGYSVSREKKESFPLTVTSAQKNPTAFYLCASSITGNPRETQYFGPGTRLLVL.

The chain employs TRBV10-3 and TRBJ2-3; D gene ambiguous. The germline gives CDR1 ENHRY, CDR2 SYGVKD. The V gene lost 6 bases and the J gene lost 1 base, with 14 bases spanning the gap. The CDR3 is made up of 15 amino acids. CDR3 region: CAIRMTQVRTDTQYF. The CDR3 DNA is TGTGCCATCAGAATGACCCAGGTCCGCACAGATACGCAGTATTTT.

This clone was found a few times. The gene calls are TRBV29-1 and TRBJ1-1, with 8 bases lining up with TRBD1. There are 13 residues in the CDR3. Germline CDR1 and CDR2: SQVTM and ANQGSEA. CDR3 in amino acids: CGRQGAMNTEAFF. CDR3 DNA: TGCGGGAGGCAGGGGGCAATGAACACTGAAGCTTTCTTT.

V usage is TRBV15 and J usage is TRBJ2-1, with no clear D. Germline loops: CDR1 LNHNV, CDR2 YYDKDF (reference sequence). The CDR3 is 16 residues long. Trimming shortened V by 2 bases and J by 8 bases, and 19 bases separated the two germline ends. The CDR3 DNA is TGTGCCACCAGCAGACCTACCGCGGCAAACCGGGATGAGCAGTTCTTC. This codes for CATSRPTAANRDEQFF. Drawing the rest from reference TRBV15 and TRBJ2-1, the complete variable domain is DAMVIQNPRYQVTQFGKPVTLSCSQTLNHNVMYWYQQKSSQAPKLLFHYYDKDFNNEADTPDNFQSRRPNTSFCFLDIRSPGLGDTAMYLCATSRPTAANRDEQFFGPGTRLTVL.

The rearrangement links TRBV28 to TRBJ1-2; D is unclear. V gave up 2 bases and J gave up 4 bases, with 14 bases separating them. Germline CDR1 and CDR2: MDHEN and SYDVKM. The CDR3 spans 15 residues. The CDR3 coding sequence is TGTGCCAGCAGTTTACCTCCGGGATCAGGCTATGGCTACACCTTC. Protein: CASSLPPGSGYGYTF.

The V and J genes are TRBV2 and TRBJ1-1, with D unclear. Trimming pared 6 bases from V and 6 bases from J, leaving 14 bases between. The CDR3 is made up of 13 amino acids. Germline loops: CDR1 SNHLY, CDR2 FYNNEI. The CDR3 bases are TGTGCCAGCAGCCCTATCCAAGCTTCTGAAGCTTTCTTT. Protein sequence: CASSPIQASEAFF.

The rearrangement joins TRBV28 to TRBJ2-4; 8 bases are shared with TRBD1. J gave up 2 bases and V 5 bases, and 11 bases lay outside the gene matches. This CDR3 region has 17 residues. Germline V lookup: CDR1 MDHEN, CDR2 SYDVKM. CDR3 sequence reads: CASSRQGLMVTKNIQYF. The CDR3 region has the DNA TGTGCCAGCAGTCGACAGGGGCTTATGGTTACCAAAAACATTCAGTACTTC.

The V and J genes are TRBV18 and TRBJ1-5; TRBD1 aligns across 8 bases. CDR3 length: 17 residues. V shed 0 bases, J shed 7 bases, and the junction held 11 bases outside the gene matches. Germline V gene data show CDR1 as KGHSH and CDR2 as LQKENI. The CDR3 coding sequence is TGTGCCAGCTCACCACCGGTTGGCAGGGGGCGAGGACAGCCCCAGCATTTT. It yields the protein CASSPPVGRGRGQPQHF.

The V gene is TRBV3-1 (or the pseudogene TRBV3-2), the J gene TRBJ1-2, with D unclear. Deletions cut 8 bases from V and 7 bases from J, with 14 bases between. The length of the CDR3 is 12 residues. Germline CDR1 is LGHDT and CDR2 is YNNKEL (reference sequence). CDR3 loop: CASLDGERGYTF. The CDR3 nucleotides read TGTGCCAGCCTGGACGGGGAACGTGGCTACACCTTC.

Worth noting for this clone: The sample carries other DNA sequences with the same CDR3. The V gene is TRBV28, the J gene TRBJ1-1; 8 positions match TRBD1. V dropped 5 bases and J dropped 0; count of bases not matched to a gene: 5. Germline V lookup: CDR1 MDHEN, CDR2 SYDVKM. The CDR3 length is 15 residues. The CDR3 DNA follows: TGTGCCAGCAGTCCGGACAGGGTAATGAACACTGAAGCTTTCTTT. Amino acid sequence: CASSPDRVMNTEAFF.

The rearrangement links TRBV5-1 to TRBJ1-4, with D possibly being TRBD1 (5 bases). The V end lost 3 bases, the J end lost 0 bases, and 9 bases lay between the germline ends. Germline CDR1 is SGHRS and CDR2 is YFSETQ. This CDR3 region has 15 residues. The CDR3 loop is CASSSTGATNEKLFF. The CDR3 DNA reads TGCGCCAGCAGCTCCACAGGAGCAACTAATGAAAAACTGTTTTTT.

The table lists this clone with a count of one. The rearrangement links TRBV11-2 to TRBJ1-6, with 10 bases fitting TRBD1. The germline V gene encodes CDR1 SGHAT and CDR2 FQNNGV. Trimming removed 5 bases from V and 7 bases from J; junction bases left unmatched: 2. This CDR3 is 14 amino acids long. This chain's CDR3 is CASSGQGGNSPLHF. The CDR3 bases are TGTGCCAGCAGCGGACAGGGGGGAAATTCACCCCTCCACTTT.